A single sample gave rise to the 29 T cell receptor beta chains below, sequenced in a study of blood T cell repertoires in COVID-19 (dated by TCRdb to about 2020). Library creation used the immunoSEQ multiplex PCR assay. The table was pulled from immuneACCESS by TCRdb, which kept in-frame rearrangements only. Such tables lose some clones; where checked, under half of the loss comes from unresolved V genes, and the rest has no known cause. The sample table shows hundreds of thousands of clones, and about nine tenths are seen once. The biggest ten clones account for around 7.9% of the sample. The sample taken for sequencing was PBMCs or T cells enriched from blood (not recorded which). All receptors come from a woman in her sixties or seventies who had recovered from COVID-19.

The chain has TRBV5-8 and TRBJ2-2, with a tentative D call TRBD1 (6 bases). The V end lost 4 bases, the J end lost 5 bases, and 18 bases lay between the germline ends. CDR3 length equals 16 residues. The germline CDR1 and CDR2 sequences are SGHTS and YDEGEE. In nucleotides, the CDR3 is TGTGCCAGCAGCATAGGACAGCCTAGCCCAACCGGGGAGCTGTTTTTT. Its translation: CASSIGQPSPTGELFF.

V is TRBV18 and J is TRBJ2-7; 9 bases line up with TRBD1. J was trimmed by 1 base and V by 3 bases; bases with no gene match: 1. The CDR3 runs to 14 residues. Germline CDR1 KGHSH, CDR2 LQKENI. CDR3 DNA sequence: TGTGCCAGCTCACCCGGGACAGGGTCCTACGAGCAGTACTTC. Translation gives CASSPGTGSYEQYF.

The chain joins TRBV30 to TRBJ1-2; 7 bases agree with TRBD1. Germline CDR1 GTSNPN, CDR2 SVGIG (reference sequence). This CDR3 spans 16 amino acids. Trimming cost V 5 bases and J 3 bases; bases outside gene matches: 15. The CDR3 sequence is CAWGPLFGTEYYGYTF. The CDR3 bases are TGTGCCTGGGGGCCTCTCTTCGGGACAGAATACTATGGCTACACCTTC.

The chain links TRBV9 to TRBJ1-5, with D possibly being TRBD1 (5 bases). Trimming pared 3 bases from V and 2 bases from J, leaving 18 bases between. The CDR3 length is 17 residues. The germline V gene has CDR1 SGDLS and CDR2 YYNGEE. CDR3 DNA: TGTGCCAGCAGCGCCGGGGAGGGCAGGGTCGGCAATCAGCCCCAGCATTTT. This codes for CASSAGEGRVGNQPQHF.

This chain connects TRBV29-1 to TRBJ1-5; unclear D gene. The CDR3 has 14 residues. V dropped 4 bases and J dropped 0 bases, with 10 bases sitting between them. Germline CDR1 SQVTM, CDR2 ANQGSEA. The CDR3 nucleotides read TGCAGCGTTGCGACGGGGAATAGCAATCAGCCCCAGCATTTT. It encodes CSVATGNSNQPQHF. The full variable domain, completed using reference TRBV29-1 and TRBJ1-5, is SAVISQKPSRDICQRGTSLTIQCQVDSQVTMMFWYRQQPGQSLTLIATANQGSEATYESGFVIDKFPISRPNLTFSTLTVSNMSPEDSSIYLCSVATGNSNQPQHFGDGTRLSIL.

The rearrangement uses TRBV5-1 and TRBJ2-2, with a tentative D call TRBD1 (5 bases). This CDR3 is 15 amino acids long. The germline V and J ends were trimmed by 2 bases and 2 bases, with 10 bases remaining between them. Germline V gene sequence: CDR1 SGHRS, CDR2 YFSETQ. CDR3 amino acids: CASSFSQGNTGELFF. Written as DNA, the CDR3 is TGCGCCAGCAGCTTCTCCCAGGGAAACACCGGGGAGCTGTTTTTT.

The V gene is TRBV27, the J gene TRBJ1-6, with D maybe TRBD1 (5 bases). This CDR3 has 20 amino acids. V lost 5 bases to trimming and J lost 1 base, with 24 bases between them. Germline values: CDR1 MNHEY, CDR2 SMNVEV (reference sequence). The CDR3 reads CASSLRADGRARSYNSPLHF. The CDR3 coding sequence is TGTGCCAGCAGTCTCCGAGCCGACGGCAGGGCGAGATCCTATAATTCACCCCTCCACTTT.

The genes are TRBV28 and TRBJ2-1, with TRBD2 identical over 7 bases. This CDR3 has 17 amino acids. Germline V gene lookup returns CDR1 MDHEN and CDR2 SYDVKM. V was clipped by 3 bases and J by 3 bases; unmatched bases: 11. CDR3 sequence: CASSFPSGGIGYNEQFF. The CDR3 nucleotides read TGTGCCAGCAGTTTTCCCTCCGGGGGGATCGGCTACAATGAGCAGTTCTTC.

The V gene is TRBV19, the J gene TRBJ1-2; 10 bases fit TRBD1. CDR3 length equals 16 residues. V shed 3 bases and J 4 bases; nucleotides not matched to a gene: 8. The V gene's germline CDR1 is LNHDA and CDR2 SQIVND (reference sequence). The CDR3 sequence: CASSIPSGQGGYGYTF. The CDR3 bases are TGTGCCAGTAGTATCCCCAGCGGACAGGGGGGCTATGGCTACACCTTC.

This clone was seen once. This chain links TRBV6-5 with TRBJ2-7, with D tentatively TRBD1 (5 bases). Germline V gives CDR1 MNHEY, CDR2 SVGAGI. The ends were cut back, 1 base at V and 2 bases at J, with 15 bases in the middle. The CDR3 consists of 16 residues. This CDR3 reads CASSYFSGSLAYEQYF. CDR3 nucleotides: TGTGCCAGCAGTTACTTCTCAGGGTCCCTTGCCTACGAGCAGTACTTC.

CDR3 amino acids: CASSRSTSTGELFF. In DNA form, the CDR3 reads TGTGCCAGCTCACGTTCCACTTCCACCGGGGAGCTGTTTTTT. The rearrangement links TRBV18 to TRBJ2-2; D is undetermined. The V and J ends lost 4 bases and 4 bases respectively, with 10 bases between them. The CDR3 sequence is 14 residues long. From germline, CDR1 is KGHSH and CDR2 LQKENI.

The chain employs TRBV19 and TRBJ1-6; D is perhaps TRBD1 (6 bases). Germline CDR1 LNHDA, CDR2 SQIVND (reference sequence). Trimming took 7 bases from V and 10 from J, leaving 14 bases between them. The CDR3 is 13 amino acids. Here the CDR3 DNA reads TGTGCCAGTATCCGGGACATCGGGTCACCCCTCCACTTT. It specifies CASIRDIGSPLHF.

The rearrangement links TRBV18 to TRBJ1-1; D gene ambiguous. CDR3 size: 15 residues. Trimming removed 2 bases from V and 0 bases from J, with 10 bases in between. Germline lookup yields CDR1 KGHSH and CDR2 LQKENI. This CDR3 reads CASSPLANMNTEAFF. DNA for the CDR3: TGTGCCAGCTCACCATTAGCGAATATGAACACTGAAGCTTTCTTT.

This chain connects TRBV19 to TRBJ1-3; no reliable D call. Germline lookup yields CDR1 LNHDA and CDR2 SQIVND (reference sequence). The V gene lost 4 bases and the J gene lost 0 bases, with 7 bases spanning the gap. The CDR3 runs 14 residues. CDR3: CASSRGGSGNTIYF. CDR3 in DNA: TGTGCCAGTAGTAGGGGAGGCTCTGGAAACACCATATATTTT.

V usage is TRBV14 and J usage is TRBJ2-1; TRBD2 might be the D (5 bases). The V gene lost 0 bases and the J gene lost 6 bases, with 15 bases spanning the gap. CDR1 is SGHDN and CDR2 is FVKESK in the germline V gene. The CDR3 runs 16 residues. CDR3 bases: TGTGCCAGCAGCCAAGATCTGGGAGTTCGGGCCAATGAGCAGTTCTTC. It specifies CASSQDLGVRANEQFF.

The rearrangement uses TRBV15 and TRBJ2-1; D is possibly TRBD1 (5 bases). CDR1 LNHNV and CDR2 YYDKDF come from the germline V gene (reference sequence). V lost 0 bases to trimming and J lost 5 bases, with 14 bases between them. This CDR3 has 16 residues. CDR3 loop: CATSRDTWTKNNEQFF. In nucleotides, the CDR3 is TGTGCCACCAGCAGAGATACATGGACAAAAAACAATGAGCAGTTCTTC.

The rearrangement links TRBV27 to TRBJ2-6, with 7 positions matching TRBD2. V dropped 4 bases and J dropped 1; count of bases not matched to a gene: 7. Germline lookup yields CDR1 MNHEY and CDR2 SMNVEV (reference sequence). The CDR3 is made up of 17 amino acids. CDR3 DNA: TGTGCCAGCAGTTCTGTGGGACTAAGATCTGGGGCCAACGTCCTGACTTTC. Encoded protein: CASSSVGLRSGANVLTF. Variable domain in full (rest from reference TRBV27 and TRBJ2-6): EAQVTQNPRYLITVTGKKLTVTCSQNMNHEYMSWYRQDPGLGLRQIYYSMNVEVTDKGDVPEGYKVSRKEKRNFPLILESPSPNQTSLYFCASSSVGLRSGANVLTFGAGSRLTVL.

The V gene is TRBV10-2, the J gene TRBJ2-1, with TRBD2 identical over 9 bases. Germline trimming cut 4 bases from V and 6 bases from J; bases unmatched to any gene: 10. Germline assignment: CDR1 WSHSY and CDR2 SAAADI. This CDR3 region has 16 residues. The CDR3 coding sequence is TGCGCCAGCAGTGGCTCTCTAGCGGGGTTTTTCAATGAGCAGTTCTTC. Its translation is CASSGSLAGFFNEQFF.

V and J are TRBV11-2 and TRBJ1-5; TRBD1 might be the D (6 bases). Between the trimmed V and J ends, which lost 2 bases and 2 bases, there was a span of 13 bases. Germline V gene lookup returns CDR1 SGHAT and CDR2 FQNNGV. This CDR3 is built from 16 residues. The CDR3 spells CASSLTGGLGNQPQHF. In nucleotides, the CDR3 is TGTGCCAGCAGCTTAACGGGGGGCTTGGGCAATCAGCCCCAGCATTTT.

The chain uses TRBV30 and TRBJ1-5, with 7 bases that match TRBD1. After removal of 0 bases from V and 5 bases from J, the junction contained 4 bases not matched to a gene. CDR3 length: 14 residues. Germline V CDR1 and CDR2: GTSNPN, SVGIG (reference sequence). In DNA form, the CDR3 reads TGTGCCTGGAGTGTACGGACAGGAGATCAGCCCCAGCATTTT. It translates to CAWSVRTGDQPQHF.

The chain recombines TRBV5-5 with TRBJ2-2; 9 bases are a match to TRBD1. With V trimmed by 5 bases and J by 4 bases, 3 bases remained unmatched. This CDR3 spans 14 amino acids. Germline V lookup: CDR1 SGHKS, CDR2 YYEKEE (reference sequence). Here the CDR3 reads CASRTGGGTGELFF. Here the CDR3 DNA reads TGTGCCAGCAGGACAGGGGGGGGCACCGGGGAGCTGTTTTTT.

The chain recombines TRBV2 with TRBJ2-7; 9 bases fit TRBD1. CDR3 length equals 12 residues. The germline gives CDR1 SNHLY, CDR2 FYNNEI. The CDR3: CVLRDRDHEQYV. The CDR3 DNA is TGTGTTTTAAGGGACAGGGACCACGAGCAGTACGTC.

The chain recombines TRBV27 with TRBJ1-2, with 8 bases fitting TRBD1. The junction had 5 bases not matched to a gene; V was cut back by 4 bases and J by 4 bases. The CDR3 runs 14 residues. Per germline, CDR1 MNHEY and CDR2 SMNVEV (reference sequence). CDR3: CASSYGQGTYGYTF. CDR3 sequence (DNA): TGTGCCAGCAGTTACGGACAGGGTACCTATGGCTACACCTTC.

The chain joins TRBV11-2 to TRBJ1-4; D uncertain. V was trimmed by 6 bases and J by 7 bases, leaving 6 bases between them. From germline, CDR1 is SGHAT and CDR2 FQNNGV. This CDR3 comprises 11 residues. The CDR3 nucleotides are TGTGCCAGCAGTCTAAGTGAAAAACTGTTTTTT. It codes for CASSLSEKLFF. Together with reference TRBV11-2 and TRBJ1-4, the CDR3 gives the full variable domain: EAGVAQSPRYKIIEKRQSVAFWCNPISGHATLYWYQQILGQGPKLLIQFQNNGVVDDSQLPKDRFSAERLKGVDSTLKIQPAKLEDSAVYLCASSLSEKLFFGSGTQLSVL.

With respect to this clone: Other nucleotide sequences from this sample produce the same CDR3. The V call is TRBV18, the J call TRBJ2-1, with 11 bases lining up with TRBD1. This CDR3 has 15 amino acids. J was trimmed by 4 bases and V by 4 bases; bases with no gene match: 3. Germline CDR1 and CDR2: KGHSH and LQKENI. The CDR3 loop is CASSLGTGGYNEQFF. CDR3 sequence (DNA): TGTGCCAGCTCACTAGGGACAGGGGGATACAATGAGCAGTTCTTC. Full variable domain (remainder filled in from reference TRBV18 and TRBJ2-1): NAGVMQNPRHLVRRRGQEARLRCSPMKGHSHVYWYRQLPEEGLKFMVYLQKENIIDESGMPKERFSAEFPKEGPSILRIQQVVRGDSAAYFCASSLGTGGYNEQFFGPGTRLTVL.

This clone was counted between two and nine times. The chain uses TRBV7-2 and TRBJ1-6; no clear D. Per germline, CDR1 SGHTA and CDR2 FQGNSA. CDR3 length: 14 residues. V was pared by 1 base and J by 11 bases, with 12 bases between. The DNA for the CDR3 is TGTGCCAGCAGCTTAGTGCGGGGAGGAACACCCCTCCACTTT. It yields the protein CASSLVRGGTPLHF.

CDR3 DNA sequence: TGTGCCAGCAGCTCGACAGTAACCTACGAGCAGTACTTC. Protein: CASSSTVTYEQYF. The V gene is TRBV7-9, the J gene TRBJ2-7; a weak D match, TRBD1 (5 bases). CDR1 SEHNR and CDR2 FQNEAQ come from the germline V gene (reference sequence). The V gene lost 4 bases and the J gene lost 2 bases, with 9 bases spanning the gap. CDR3 length equals 13 residues.

The V gene is TRBV28, the J gene TRBJ1-2; 10 nucleotides match TRBD1. The J segment lost 6 bases and the V segment lost 6 bases, leaving 4 bases of the junction unmatched. In germline, CDR1 is MDHEN, CDR2 SYDVKM. CDR3 length: 13 amino acids. Here the CDR3 DNA reads TGTGCCAGCAGGGGACAGGGGAGAGATGGCTACACCTTC. It encodes CASRGQGRDGYTF.

This chain connects TRBV6-5 to TRBJ1-1; D is ambiguous. The CDR3 extends over 11 amino acids. The germline gives CDR1 MNHEY, CDR2 SVGAGI. The CDR3 sequence: CAPFPNTEAFF. The CDR3 DNA sequence: TGTGCTCCCTTCCCGAACACTGAAGCTTTCTTT.